One and the same sample provided the 18 T cell receptor beta chains below, sequenced in a study of multiple sclerosis patients with progressive multifocal leukoencephalopathy. The table came from immunoSEQ multiplex PCR; TCRdb's copy has only in-frame clones and leaves some out. The data show 25,000 to 35,000 clones, more than 85% seen once. As for time point: time of PML onset. The sample was PBMCs, taken from a patient treated with natalizumab. All receptors derive from a human donor with progressive multifocal leukoencephalopathy.

The chain couples TRBV14 to TRBJ2-7; a possible D gene is TRBD2 (5 bases). Germline values: CDR1 SGHDN, CDR2 FVKESK. Trimming took 1 base from V and 8 from J, leaving 9 bases between them. The CDR3 consists of 12 residues. The CDR3 coding sequence is TGTGCCAGCAGCCAAGGTCGGGATAAGCAGTACTTC. Its protein product is CASSQGRDKQYF.

The V and J genes are TRBV21-1 and TRBJ2-1; TRBD2 is the table's D call, not checked against the DNA. TRBV21-1 is recorded as a pseudogene. This CDR3 has 14 residues. CDR3 in amino acids: CASSKTGLANEQFF. CDR3 nucleotide sequence: TGTGCCAGCAGCAAAACCGGACTAGCGAATGAGCAGTTCTTC.

The chain employs TRBV7-2 and TRBJ2-5; D gene ambiguous. The CDR3 runs to 14 residues. V was shortened by 5 bases and J by 1 base, with 11 bases between the two germline ends. Per the germline V gene, CDR1 is SGHTA and CDR2 is FQGNSA. This CDR3 is CASSPSSGQETQYF. The CDR3 coding sequence is TGTGCCAGCAGCCCCTCGTCAGGCCAAGAGACCCAGTACTTC. Filled out from reference TRBV7-2 and TRBJ2-5, the complete variable domain reads GAGVSQSPSNKVTEKGKDVELRCDPISGHTALYWYRQSLGQGLEFLIYFQGNSAPDKSGLPSDRFSAERTGGSVSTLTIQRTQQEDSAVYLCASSPSSGQETQYFGPGTRLLVL.

CDR3 sequence reads: CASSSAEAGAGGYTF. In nucleotides, the CDR3 is TGTGCCAGCAGTTCCGCCGAGGCGGGGGCTGGGGGCTACACCTTC. V usage is TRBV6-5 and J usage is TRBJ1-2; D is perhaps TRBD1 (6 bases). The V and J ends lost 4 bases and 8 bases respectively, with 20 bases between them. Germline lookup yields CDR1 MNHEY and CDR2 SVGAGI. The CDR3 sequence is 15 residues long.

The rearrangement uses TRBV4-3 and TRBJ2-7, with TRBD2 matching 7 bases. The trim removed 1 base at V and 0 bases at J, leaving 3 bases unmatched. The CDR3 length is 15 residues. Per germline, CDR1 LGHNA and CDR2 YSLEER. For the CDR3, the DNA is TGCGCCAGCAGCCAAGCGCTAGCGGACTCCTACGAGCAGTACTTC. Translation: CASSQALADSYEQYF.

The chain has TRBV29-1 and TRBJ2-7; TRBD2 aligns across 8 bases. The CDR3 sequence is 13 residues long. Per the germline V gene, CDR1 is SQVTM and CDR2 is ANQGSEA. The DNA for the CDR3 is TGCAGTACCCTAGCGGGCAGATCCTACGAGCAGTACTTC. Its protein product is CSTLAGRSYEQYF.

This chain connects TRBV2 to TRBJ2-7, with TRBD1 as a possible D gene (7 bases). Trimming pared 4 bases from V and 6 bases from J, leaving 16 bases between. This CDR3 is 14 amino acids long. Germline CDR1 reads SNHLY; CDR2 reads FYNNEI. The DNA of the CDR3 is TGTGCCAGCAGTGTGGAGGGACAGCTCGGCGAGCAGTACTTC. It yields the protein CASSVEGQLGEQYF.

This clone was found a few times. CDR3 loop: CASSPKDARGTGELFF. The CDR3 DNA reads TGTGCCAGCTCACCAAAGGACGCCCGGGGTACCGGGGAGCTGTTTTTT. This chain connects TRBV18 to TRBJ2-2; TRBD2 is a possible D gene (5 bases). Germline V gene data show CDR1 as KGHSH and CDR2 as LQKENI. The CDR3 consists of 16 residues. V was shortened by 2 bases and J by 5 bases, with 15 bases between the two germline ends.

This clone turned up a few times. V usage is TRBV6-5 and J usage is TRBJ2-1, with a tentative D call TRBD2 (6 bases). V dropped 0 bases and J dropped 0 bases, with 6 bases sitting between them. The CDR3 totals 15 residues. Looked up from germline, CDR1 is MNHEY and CDR2 is SVGAGI. The CDR3 bases are TGTGCCAGCAGTTACTCGGGGGGCTCCTACAATGAGCAGTTCTTC. Its protein is CASSYSGGSYNEQFF.

This rearrangement joins TRBV6-4 to TRBJ2-1; 7 nucleotides line up with TRBD2. Losses at the gene ends were 0 bases for V and 4 bases for J; bases not matched to a gene: 12. In germline, CDR1 is MRHNA, CDR2 SNTAGT. The CDR3 extends over 18 amino acids. The CDR3 DNA follows: TGTGCCAGCAGTGACTCGGACCTAGCTCCGGGAGGATACAATGAGCAGTTCTTC. Its translation: CASSDSDLAPGGYNEQFF.

The V call is TRBV7-2, the J call TRBJ2-1; D is unresolved. V was cut by 0 bases and J by 1 base, with 7 bases left in between. Germline CDR1 SGHTA, CDR2 FQGNSA. The CDR3 loop spans 15 amino acids. This CDR3 is CASSLAYGSYNEQFF. The CDR3 bases are TGTGCCAGCAGCTTAGCGTACGGTTCCTACAATGAGCAGTTCTTC.

The V gene is TRBV11-2, the J gene TRBJ2-7; D is ambiguous. The germline V and J ends were trimmed by 3 bases and 3 bases, with 12 bases remaining between them. CDR1 is SGHAT, CDR2 FQNNGV, per germline. The CDR3 is made up of 14 amino acids. Here the CDR3 DNA reads TGTGCCAGCAGCTTGGGCAGGTTCGGCTACGAGCAGTACTTC. This encodes CASSLGRFGYEQYF.

V is TRBV7-9 and J is TRBJ1-1; 8 bases map to TRBD1. After removal of 3 bases from V and 1 base from J, the junction contained 7 bases not matched to a gene. This CDR3 spans 16 amino acids. Germline V gene lookup returns CDR1 SEHNR and CDR2 FQNEAQ (reference sequence). As DNA, the CDR3 is TGTGCCAGCAGCTTCCCGCTTGGACAGGGGAACACTGAAGCTTTCTTT. Translated: CASSFPLGQGNTEAFF.

CDR3 in amino acids: CASSPQGDYNSPLHF. The CDR3, as DNA: TGTGCCAGCTCACCCCAGGGGGACTATAATTCACCCCTCCACTTT. The chain couples TRBV18 to TRBJ1-6; 7 bases match TRBD1. This CDR3 contains 15 residues. CDR1 KGHSH and CDR2 LQKENI come from the germline V gene. Trimming removed 3 bases from V and 3 bases from J; junction bases left unmatched: 2.

For this clone: This sample includes further DNA sequences coding for the same CDR3. The chain couples TRBV4-2 to TRBJ2-7; no reliable D call. Germline loops: CDR1 LGHNA, CDR2 YNFKEQ. The CDR3 runs to 13 residues. Trimming left V 0 bases short and J 4 bases short, with 7 bases between. The CDR3 region has the DNA TGTGCCAGCAGCCAAGATCTGGGGTACGAGCAGTACTTC. It encodes CASSQDLGYEQYF.

The chain is built from TRBV9 and TRBJ2-7; 7 nucleotides match TRBD1. In germline, CDR1 is SGDLS, CDR2 YYNGEE. This CDR3 is built from 13 residues. The trim removed 2 bases at V and 7 bases at J, leaving 6 bases unmatched. The CDR3 loop is CASSVDRDGEQYF. The CDR3 DNA sequence: TGTGCCAGCAGCGTTGACAGGGATGGAGAGCAGTACTTC.

This chain joins TRBV28 and TRBJ2-7, with 11 bases lining up with TRBD2. Germline V gene lookup returns CDR1 MDHEN and CDR2 SYDVKM. The trim removed 4 bases at V and 1 base at J, leaving 9 bases unmatched. CDR3 size: 17 residues. The CDR3 is CASSSLLAGEGSYEQYF. Here the CDR3 DNA reads TGTGCCAGCAGTTCCCTACTAGCGGGAGAGGGTTCCTACGAGCAGTACTTC.

J is TRBJ1-2 and V is TRBV15; D is possibly TRBD1 (5 bases). The CDR3 loop spans 14 amino acids. V lost 1 base to trimming and J lost 1 base, with 7 bases between them. The V gene's germline CDR1 is LNHNV and CDR2 YYDKDF (reference sequence). The CDR3 nucleotides are TGTGCCACCAGCAGAGCGGGGGGTAACTATGGCTACACCTTC. It encodes CATSRAGGNYGYTF.